This T cell receptor beta chain stems from a study of patients and donors after allogeneic stem cell transplantation. TCRdb re-called the RT-PCR reads through MiXCR, storing one row per CDR3 protein. The data contain 800,000 to 1,000,000 distinct CDR3 sequences, more than 15% of them singletons. Material for sequencing was blood, either unsorted or a sorted T cell fraction (not recorded which). The receptor was isolated from a human donor who was either an allogeneic HSCT recipient or a stem cell or donor lymphocyte infusion donor (not recorded which). It is not recorded whose cells these are; they may come from a transplant donor.

The CDR3 DNA reads as TGTGCCAGCAGCTCCTTAGCGGGGGGGCAAGGCGAGCAGTACTTC. Residues: CASSSLAGGQGEQYF. The chain links TRBV7-3 to TRBJ2-7; the match to TRBD2 covers 11 bases. Germline CDR1 and CDR2: SGHTA and FQGTGA. The CDR3 runs 15 residues. Trimming removed 4 bases from V and 6 bases from J; junction bases left unmatched: 8.